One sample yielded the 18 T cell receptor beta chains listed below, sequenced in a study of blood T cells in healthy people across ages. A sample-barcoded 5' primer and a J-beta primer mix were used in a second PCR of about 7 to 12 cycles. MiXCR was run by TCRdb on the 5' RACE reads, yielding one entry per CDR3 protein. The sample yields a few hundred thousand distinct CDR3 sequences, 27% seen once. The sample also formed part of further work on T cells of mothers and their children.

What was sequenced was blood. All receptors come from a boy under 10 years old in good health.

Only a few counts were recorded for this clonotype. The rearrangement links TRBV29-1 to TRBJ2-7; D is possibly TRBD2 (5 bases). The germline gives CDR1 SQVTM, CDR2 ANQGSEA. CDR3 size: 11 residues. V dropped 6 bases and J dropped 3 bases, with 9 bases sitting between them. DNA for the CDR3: TGCAGCGTCTCGGCGGGCTACGAGCAGTACTTC. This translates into CSVSAGYEQYF.

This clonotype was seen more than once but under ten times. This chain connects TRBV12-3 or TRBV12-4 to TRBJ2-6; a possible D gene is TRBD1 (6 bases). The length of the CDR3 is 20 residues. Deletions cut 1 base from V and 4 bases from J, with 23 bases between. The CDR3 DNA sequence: TGTGCCAGCAGTTTAGGGGTCTGGGGGCGGGTATCTCTAGGGGCCAACGTCCTGACTTTC. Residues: CASSLGVWGRVSLGANVLTF.

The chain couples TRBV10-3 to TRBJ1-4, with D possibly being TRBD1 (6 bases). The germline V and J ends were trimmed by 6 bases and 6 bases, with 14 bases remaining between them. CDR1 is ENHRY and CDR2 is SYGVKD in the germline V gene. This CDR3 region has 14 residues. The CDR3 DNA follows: TGTGCCATCAGCCAACAGGGTGGTGATGAAAAACTGTTTTTT. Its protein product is CAISQQGGDEKLFF.

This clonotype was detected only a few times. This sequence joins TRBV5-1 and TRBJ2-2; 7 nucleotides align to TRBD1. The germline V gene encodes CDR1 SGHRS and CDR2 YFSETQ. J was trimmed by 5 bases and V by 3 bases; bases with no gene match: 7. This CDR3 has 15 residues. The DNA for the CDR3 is TGCGCCAGCAGCTCCTTAAAGACAGGGACCGGGGAGCTGTTTTTT. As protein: CASSSLKTGTGELFF.

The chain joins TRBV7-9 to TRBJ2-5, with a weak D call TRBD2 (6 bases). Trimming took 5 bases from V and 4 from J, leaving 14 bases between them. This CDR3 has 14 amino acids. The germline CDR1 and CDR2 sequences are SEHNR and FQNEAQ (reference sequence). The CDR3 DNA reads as TGTGCCAGCAGCCCAAGGAGGGGTCGAGAGACCCAGTACTTC. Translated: CASSPRRGRETQYF.

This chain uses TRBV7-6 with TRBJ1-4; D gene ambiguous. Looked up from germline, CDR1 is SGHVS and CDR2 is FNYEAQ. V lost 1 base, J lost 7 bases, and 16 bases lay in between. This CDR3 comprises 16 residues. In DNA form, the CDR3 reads TGTGCCAGCAGCTTAGGTCTCGGAGGGAGCGGTGAAAAACTGTTTTTT. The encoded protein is CASSLGLGGSGEKLFF.

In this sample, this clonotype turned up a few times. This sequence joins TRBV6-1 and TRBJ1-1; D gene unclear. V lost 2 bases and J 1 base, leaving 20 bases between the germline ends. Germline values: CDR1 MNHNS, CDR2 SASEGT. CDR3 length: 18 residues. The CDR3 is CASSEHPKSYLGNTEAFF. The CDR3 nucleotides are TGTGCCAGCAGTGAACACCCGAAATCCTACTTGGGGAACACTGAAGCTTTCTTT.

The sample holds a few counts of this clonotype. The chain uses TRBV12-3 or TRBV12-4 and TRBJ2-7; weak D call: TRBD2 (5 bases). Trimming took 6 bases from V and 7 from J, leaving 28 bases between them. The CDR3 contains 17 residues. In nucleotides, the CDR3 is TGTGCCAGCAGCCGACTACCTCCAGAGTGGGGAACACTGGAGCAGTACTTC. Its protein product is CASSRLPPEWGTLEQYF.

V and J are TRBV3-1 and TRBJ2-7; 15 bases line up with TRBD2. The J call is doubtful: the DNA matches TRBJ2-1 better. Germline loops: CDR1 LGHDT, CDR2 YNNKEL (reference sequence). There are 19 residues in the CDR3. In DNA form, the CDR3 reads TGTGCCAGCAGCCAAGATTTACCGGGACTAGCGGGGGGTTACAATGAGCAGTTCTTC. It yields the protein CASSQDLPGLAGGYNEQFF.

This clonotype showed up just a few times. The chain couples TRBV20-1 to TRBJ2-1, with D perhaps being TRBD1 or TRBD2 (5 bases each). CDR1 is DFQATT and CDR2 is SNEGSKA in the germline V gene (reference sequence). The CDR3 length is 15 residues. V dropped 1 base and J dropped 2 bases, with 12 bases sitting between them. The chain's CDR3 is CSARGGGGTYNEQFF. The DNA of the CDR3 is TGCAGTGCTAGAGGCGGTGGGGGTACCTACAATGAGCAGTTCTTC.

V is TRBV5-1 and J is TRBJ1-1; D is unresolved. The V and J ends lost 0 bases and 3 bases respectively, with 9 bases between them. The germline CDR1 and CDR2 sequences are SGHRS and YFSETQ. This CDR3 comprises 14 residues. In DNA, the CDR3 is TGCGCCAGCAGCTTGGGACCTCGGGACACTGAAGCTTTCTTT. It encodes CASSLGPRDTEAFF.

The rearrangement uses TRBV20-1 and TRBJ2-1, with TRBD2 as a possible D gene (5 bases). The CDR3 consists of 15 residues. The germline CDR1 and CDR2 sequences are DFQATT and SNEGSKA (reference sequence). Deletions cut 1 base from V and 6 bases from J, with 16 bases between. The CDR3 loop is CSARVGVGAVNEQFF. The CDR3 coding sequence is TGCAGTGCTAGAGTCGGAGTAGGAGCGGTCAATGAGCAGTTCTTC.

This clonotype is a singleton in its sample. The CDR3: CASSLASSGYEQYF. DNA for the CDR3: TGTGCCAGCAGTTTGGCGAGCAGTGGCTACGAGCAGTACTTC. This sequence joins TRBV27 and TRBJ2-5, with no clear D. Near its end, the DNA agrees better with TRBJ2-7, so the J call may be wrong. Germline CDR1 and CDR2: MNHEY and SMNVEV (reference sequence). CDR3 length: 14 residues.

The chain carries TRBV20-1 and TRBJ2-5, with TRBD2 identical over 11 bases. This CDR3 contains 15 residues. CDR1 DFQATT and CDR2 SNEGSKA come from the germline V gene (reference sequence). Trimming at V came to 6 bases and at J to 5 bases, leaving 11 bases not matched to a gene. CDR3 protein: CSAFATSGVGETQYF. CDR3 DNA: TGCAGTGCCTTCGCGACTAGCGGGGTGGGTGAGACCCAGTACTTC.

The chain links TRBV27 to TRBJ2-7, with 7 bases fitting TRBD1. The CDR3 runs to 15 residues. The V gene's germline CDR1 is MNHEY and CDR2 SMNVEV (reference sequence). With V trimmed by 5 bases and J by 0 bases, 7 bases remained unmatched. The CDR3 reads CASSPRQGLSYEQYF. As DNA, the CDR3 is TGTGCCAGCAGTCCCCGACAGGGCCTCTCCTACGAGCAGTACTTC.

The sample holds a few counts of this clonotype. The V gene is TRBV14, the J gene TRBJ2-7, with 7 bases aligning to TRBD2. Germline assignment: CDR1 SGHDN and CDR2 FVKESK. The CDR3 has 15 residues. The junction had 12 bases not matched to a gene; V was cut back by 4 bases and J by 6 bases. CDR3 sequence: CASSPKVGGSPEQYF. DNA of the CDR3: TGTGCCAGCAGCCCCAAGGTCGGCGGGAGCCCCGAGCAGTACTTC.

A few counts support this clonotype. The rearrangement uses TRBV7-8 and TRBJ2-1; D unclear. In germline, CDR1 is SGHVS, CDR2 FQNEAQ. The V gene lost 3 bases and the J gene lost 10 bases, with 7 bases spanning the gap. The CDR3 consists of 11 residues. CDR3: CASSFNREQFF. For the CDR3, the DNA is TGTGCCAGCAGCTTTAACCGGGAGCAGTTCTTC. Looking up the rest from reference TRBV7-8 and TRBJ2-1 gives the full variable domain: GAGVSQSPRYKVAKRGQDVALRCDPISGHVSLFWYQQALGQGPEFLTYFQNEAQLDKSGLPSDRFFAERPEGSVSTLKIQRTQQEDSAVYLCASSFNREQFFGPGTRLTVL.

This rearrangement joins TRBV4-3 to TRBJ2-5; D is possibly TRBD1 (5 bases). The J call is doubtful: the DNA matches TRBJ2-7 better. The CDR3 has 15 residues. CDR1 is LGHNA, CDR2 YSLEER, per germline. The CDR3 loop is CASSQGVAGWYEQYF. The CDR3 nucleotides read TGCGCCAGCAGCCAAGGGGTGGCAGGGTGGTACGAGCAGTACTTC.